The present T cell receptor beta chain was sequenced within a study of T-cell memory formation after mild COVID-19 (dated by TCRdb to about 2021). With regard to the full study: TCR sequence clusters from the two donors were found to be largely donor specific. Longitudinal TCRalpha and TCRbeta repertoire sequencing tracked T-cell clones expanding and contracting after mild COVID-19 in a couple of donors. The cohort was made up of two young adult volunteers, one female and one male, who were previously healthy.

The junction shows trimming of 8 bases on V and 1 base on J, and the gene matches do not reach 7 bases of it. CDR1 SGHTA and CDR2 FQGNSA are derived from the germline V gene. The cysteine opens and the phenylalanine closes a CDR3 of 17 amino acids. Only CDR3 DNA remains: 51 bases, in frame from the first base. Study-level results and caveats: Some responding clones were detected in pre-infection memory, which suggested that pre-existing cross-reactive memory T cells had joined the SARS-CoV-2 response. Whether the second-wave clones peaking on day 37 were SARS-CoV-2 specific was not confirmed. Only a couple of mild cases were covered in the study, and larger cohorts including severe cases with pre-infection samples were considered necessary. Contracting CD4+ clones were located mainly in the CM and EM memory subsets, whereas CD8+ clones were found to be enriched in EMRA. Balanced CD4/CD8 phenotypes were observed for clones contracting from day 15 to 85, whereas a bias towards CD4+ was observed for a second wave of clones expanding from day 15 to 37.

PBMCs were isolated by Ficoll-Paque density gradient centrifugation. Instrument used: Illumina NovaSeq 6000. cDNA libraries for TCRalpha and TCRbeta were prepared by 5'RACE using constant-segment primers, with sample barcodes and unique molecular identifiers added. RNA was extracted from every sample with Trizol reagent. The libraries were amplified in two PCR steps, and the second step added a second sample barcode and Illumina TruSeq adapters. Libraries were sequenced on an Illumina NovaSeq with 2 x 150 bp paired-end reads. Per the original workflow: With migec v1.2.7, reads were demultiplexed and then collapsed into UMI-guided consensus sequences. Using mixcr v2.1.11, UMI consensuses were aligned to TRA and TRB V and J templates and then assembled into clonotypes. A clonotype was counted as expanded or contracted only when both edgeR and NoisET called the clonotype significant, with the noise models trained on biological replicates. For edgeR calls, the cutoffs were a false discovery rate-adjusted p below 0.01 and a log2 fold-change threshold of 1. As an exploratory analysis of dynamics, max-normalized trajectories of the 1000 most abundant clonotypes were examined by PCA with hierarchical clustering. Separately sequenced CD4+ and CD8+ repertoires were used to assign a CD4 or CD8 phenotype to each responding clone. TCRdb reanalyzed the raw reads on its own, using fastp at Q25 for trimming and MiXCR for clone calling, and kept in-frame beta chains. Rows matching on CDR3 protein sequence are summarized as one entry with the most common DNA and genes. TCRdb's processing, not the authors' own work, is the source of the V and J calls. In this sample the table shows about 560,000 distinct CDR3 sequences, around 16% of which occur a single time. About 7.5% of the sample is taken by the ten largest.

This clonotype showed up just a few times. Its recognized antigen is unknown. Base qualities were left out, and no much larger clone turns up one base away. The chain employs TRBV7-2 and TRBJ2-5; a stretch of 16 junction bases matches TRBD2. This clonotype was obtained from an adult woman who had mild COVID-19 (a few samples of this study predate the infection). The sample titles of this study are shuffled in the database, so cell type and time point are left out; the donor was told from shared clones. Specimen: PBMCs or a T cell subset sorted from them (not recorded which). The DNA sequence is TGTGCCAGCGCCCGAGGGACTAGCGGGAGGGTCCAAGAGACCCAGTACTTC. The encoded protein is CASARGTSGRVQETQYF.